This T cell receptor beta chain was sequenced in a study of T cell clones after liver transplantation. Study at large: Graft-donor-reactive sequences were compared with third-party-reactive TCRbeta sequences from pre-transplant mixed lymphocyte reactions. Tolerant meant at least one year fully off immunosuppression without liver enzymes above twice normal.

The assay was immunoSEQ multiplex PCR, and TCRdb's table has in-frame clones only and misses some. This sample has 55,000 to 70,000 clones, with around 93% found just once. The germline V gene encodes CDR1 SGHNT and CDR2 YYREEE (reference sequence). V was clipped by 3 bases and J by 6 bases; unmatched bases: 6. This CDR3 has 16 amino acids. This chain connects TRBV5-4 to TRBJ2-1, with 13 bases lining up with TRBD2. The receptor comes from a human patient who received a liver transplant. Some T cells may have originated in the graft donor. The starting material was CD4+ T cells from blood, obtained about 27 months after liver transplant. Here the CDR3 reads CASSSGLAGDINEQFF. In DNA, the CDR3 is TGTGCCAGCAGCTCCGGACTAGCGGGAGATATCAATGAGCAGTTCTTC.